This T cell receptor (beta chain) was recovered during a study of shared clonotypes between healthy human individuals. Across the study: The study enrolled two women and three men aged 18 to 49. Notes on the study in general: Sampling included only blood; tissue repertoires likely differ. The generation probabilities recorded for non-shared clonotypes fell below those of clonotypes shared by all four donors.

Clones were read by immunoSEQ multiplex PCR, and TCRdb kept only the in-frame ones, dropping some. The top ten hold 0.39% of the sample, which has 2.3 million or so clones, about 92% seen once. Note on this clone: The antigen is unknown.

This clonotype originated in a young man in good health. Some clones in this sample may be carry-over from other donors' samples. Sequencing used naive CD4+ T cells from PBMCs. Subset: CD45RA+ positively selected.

The CDR3 reads CAWRGLDRGYEQYF. As DNA, the CDR3 is TGTGCCTGGAGGGGTCTTGACAGGGGATACGAGCAGTACTTC. The rearrangement joins TRBV30 to TRBJ2-7; TRBD1 aligns across 8 bases. CDR1 and CDR2 (germline): GTSNPN, SVGIG (reference sequence). This CDR3 has 14 residues. Trimming cost V 3 bases and J 4 bases; bases outside gene matches: 8.